This T cell receptor beta chain is from a study of cytomegalovirus exposure and HLA in healthy donors (dated by TCRdb to about 2017). About the study as a whole: According to an earlier analysis of 587 of the donors, about 179 million T cells yielded roughly 100 million unique TCR beta sequences and about 280 Gb of sequence data. Five DR-DQ haplotypes were treated as single units for association and clustering because of strong linkage in the cohort. A later genetic analysis used genome-wide SNP genotypes for about 65% of the roughly 700 donors, treating that subset as a discovery cohort. An earlier analysis of roughly 600 of the donors used high-throughput TCR beta sequencing to judge whether each TCR beta V gene segment behaved as functional or pseudogenic. High-throughput TCR immunosequencing, statistical association of individual TCRs with disease status, and machine learning were combined to predict cytomegalovirus infection status. Donor age, sex, ethnicity and CMV serostatus were collected together with the repertoire data. Among the approximately 400 genotyped donors, around 81% belonged to the genetic ancestry cluster associated with self-reported Caucasian donors. Class I and class II HLA loci were covered by the typing at four-digit resolution. The T cell repertoires of several hundred subjects were profiled by immunosequencing and related to cytomegalovirus serostatus. On average, roughly 200,000 unique TCR beta nucleotide sequences were sequenced per donor among about 400 genotyped donors of the cohort, with about 19% of those sequences being non-productive. About 300 gigabases of sequencing data and tens of millions of unique TCR sequences were included in an early release covering 500 to 750 HLA-typed donors. Rather than drawing on any new phenotypic data, the later analysis identified candidate immune exposures from TCR beta sequences and the way those sequences occurred across donors. In addition to the first cohort of around 670 subjects, a separate validation cohort of 120 different subjects was used. The number of donors typed differed by locus, with 629-630 for A, B, C, DRB1 and DQB1, around 560 for DQA1, about 610 for DPA1, and roughly 450 for DPB1. A later analysis re-analyzed previously published TCR beta repertoires from roughly 600 donors and added high-resolution HLA genotyping to study TCR occurrence patterns. The aim of the study was to test whether cataloging public T cell receptors could identify signatures of past pathogen exposure. All discovery cohort repertoires had been generated on a single sequencing platform.

In total, just over 650 healthy bone marrow donors made up the cohort. Cohort members were all nominally healthy when sampled, although unrecorded immune exposures were likely present. The donor tested CMV seropositive, placing the donor among the 250 to 300 seropositive members of the cohort. Every donor gave a peripheral blood sample, and the peripheral blood mononuclear cells from that sample were used for TCR beta sequencing. Genomic DNA was extracted from the blood cell samples with the Qiagen DNeasy Blood Extraction Kit. The CDR3 starts with the cysteine, ends with the phenylalanine, and has 13 residues. Only the CDR3 DNA stays, 39 bases, in frame from base 1. V loses 2 bases, J loses 4 bases, and the germline ends lie 10 bases apart. Via the germline V gene, CDR1 is SGHDT and CDR2 YYEEEE. A note on this clone: Its target antigen remains unknown. Base qualities are not provided; no much larger clone lies one nucleotide away.

Results the study describes overall, beyond this receptor: Assigning TCR associations to individual alleles was difficult when HLA alleles, especially DR and DQ, strongly co-occurred. A group of highly shared sequence variants was considered likely to be a technical artifact of the sequencing pipeline. Specific HLA alleles were associated with some 15,000 TCR beta sequences at a false discovery rate of 0.05 in a later analysis. A further reported finding was that TCR beta sequences accurately predicted the HLA-A and HLA-B alleles for most subjects in the first cohort. Most TCR sequences were seen in very few donors, while some public TCRs were found in many individuals. A later analysis found that HLA-associated TCR beta chains were more clonally expanded and had lower generation probabilities than equally common non-associated chains. Three of the identified cytomegalovirus-associated TCR beta chains were confirmed in vitro to be specific for cytomegalovirus antigens. Because HLA typing was missing for some donors at each locus, association tests included only the typed subset. Linkage disequilibrium might explain the correlated functional status among segregating V segments, but an unknown experimental factor could not be excluded. According to a later analysis, parvovirus B19, influenza, CMV and Epstein-Barr virus appeared linked to several top co-occurrence clusters. V-gene and J-gene trimming of TCR beta chains was associated with a missense DCLRE1C variant in a later genetic analysis, and the association was replicated in an independent cohort. A later analysis found that TCR association rates varied across HLA loci, with DRB1 alleles showing the most associated TCRs and HLA-C alleles the fewest. Because the 87-base-pair reads could not distinguish some IMGT-functional V segments, including TRBV6-2 and TRBV6-3, those segments were excluded. In both the original and validation cohorts, the classifier was reported to diagnose cytomegalovirus status with high specificity and sensitivity. Only TCR beta chains were sequenced in this cohort, and the absence of alpha or paired-chain data limited detectable features. Presence/absence analyses assumed roughly uniform sequencing depth across donors, an assumption that may not hold. In an earlier analysis of approximately 600 of the donors, most TCR beta V segments were observed in productive rearrangements about 87% or about 30% of the time, broadly matching IMGT annotations. In the study, some 160 TCR beta chains were listed as associated with cytomegalovirus. In a later analysis, most CMV-associated TCR beta chains were found to appear HLA-restricted, with HLA associations seemingly driven largely by CMV exposure. According to a later genetic analysis, donors in an Asian-associated ancestry cluster had fewer N-insertions in productive TCRs than the approximately 610-donor mean. For the cohort, immune exposure information was limited to CMV serostatus. According to the authors, the approach could potentially be generalized to other disease states and immunological phenotypes. Because counts were too low, 15 to 20 rarely observed V segments, including chromosome 9 orphons, were excluded from the earlier analysis of a few hundred of the donors.

To prepare the library, the immunoSEQ multiplex PCR assay was applied. For the multiplex PCR, a mixture combining 60 forward primers for TCR Vbeta segments and 13 reverse primers for TCR Jbeta segments was used. A multiplex PCR assay on genomic DNA amplified the CDR3 region of rearranged TCR beta genes. The amplified TCR beta libraries were sequenced on the Illumina HiSeq System as 87-base-pair reads. The study's processing was this. In a later analysis, about 80 million unique TCR beta chains were counted across the approximately 670 repertoires, and roughly 10 million of these chains were shared by at least two donors. A nearest-neighbor algorithm error-corrected the raw reads and collapsed the reads into unique sequences, merging closely related sequences to remove PCR and sequencing errors. To assign V, D and J gene segments, CDR3 sequences were aligned to IMGT reference sequences. For a sequence to be retained, a match of at least six nucleotides was required to both a V gene segment and a J gene segment. A rearrangement was called productive if the CDR3 had no stop codons and remained in frame with V and J, and every other rearrangement was called non-productive. CDR3 was defined by IMGT convention, running from the second conserved V-encoded cysteine to the conserved J-encoded phenylalanine. In an earlier analysis of roughly 580 of the donors, sequences lacking an unambiguous match to a single V gene segment were excluded. An earlier analysis of under 750 of the donors called V segments functional above 56.7% productive rearrangements and segregating when the between-donor standard deviation exceeded 5%. A statistical classification framework was built to diagnose cytomegalovirus status from the catalog of TCR beta chain sequences. In a later analysis, TCR nucleotide sequences were compared against IMGT/GENE-DB human TR gene sequences so that V and J genes could be assigned. Using the TCRdist pipeline, a later analysis assigned CDR3 sequences along with most-parsimonious VDJ recombination scenarios. A later analysis defined each TCR beta chain by its CDR3 amino acid sequence plus V-gene family, and excluded reads lacking a unique V-gene family. To address suspected cross-contamination and a sequencing artifact, a later analysis removed 592 highly shared, low-generation-probability nucleotide sequences. A later analysis calculated a clonal expansion index for each public chain from normalized within-repertoire ranks of inferred template counts. Generation probabilities in a later analysis came from a VDJ recombination model fitted to out-of-frame rearrangements, and those results were checked against IGoR. In a later analysis, hypergeometric tests were used to score TCR-TCR, TCR-HLA and TCR-CMV co-occurrence, with a repertoire-size bias correction applied to TCR pairs. A later analysis estimated false discovery rates by permuting HLA or CMV assignments 20 times. A later analysis grouped co-occurring TCRs with DBSCAN, adding TCRdist sequence similarity when clustering within HLA-allele-positive subsets. Co-occurrence clustering excluded repertoires with fewer than 30,000 or more than 120,000 public chains, plus five with anomalous nucleotide sharing. This immuneACCESS table, as held by TCRdb, lists in-frame sequences with V and J called but not all clones. Of the missing ones, under half trace to an unresolved V gene in checked studies; the others have no known cause. V and J calls and clone size follow that table, whereas D and trimming were derived from the DNA. Within this sample are approximately 120,000 clones, with approximately 85% of them counted one time only. Less than 7% of the sample lies in the top ten.

The specimen was PBMCs. The TCR comes from a woman aged 25 to 39 in good health and CMV-seropositive. The sequence is built from TRBV5-6 and TRBJ2-7, and TRBD2 may be the D gene, going by 6 matching bases. The CDR3 corresponds to CASSFGRGYEQYF. The DNA sequence is as follows: TGTGCCAGCAGCTTCGGACGGGGGTACGAGCAGTACTTC.